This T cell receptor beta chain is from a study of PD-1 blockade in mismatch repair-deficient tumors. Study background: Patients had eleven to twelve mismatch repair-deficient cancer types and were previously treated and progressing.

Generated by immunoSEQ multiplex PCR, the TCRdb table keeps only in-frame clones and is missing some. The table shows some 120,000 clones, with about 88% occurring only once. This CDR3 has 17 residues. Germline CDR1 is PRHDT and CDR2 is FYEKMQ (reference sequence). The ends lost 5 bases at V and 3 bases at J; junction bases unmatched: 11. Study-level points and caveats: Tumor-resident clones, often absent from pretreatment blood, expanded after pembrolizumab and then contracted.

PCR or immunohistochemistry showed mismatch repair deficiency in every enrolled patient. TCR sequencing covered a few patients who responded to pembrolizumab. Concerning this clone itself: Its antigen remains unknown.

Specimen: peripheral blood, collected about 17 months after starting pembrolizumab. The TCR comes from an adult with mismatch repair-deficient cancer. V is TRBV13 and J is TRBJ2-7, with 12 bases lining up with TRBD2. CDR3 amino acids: CASSPRTSGALFYEQYF. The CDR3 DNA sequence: TGTGCCAGCAGCCCGAGGACTAGCGGGGCCCTGTTCTACGAGCAGTACTTC.